A selection of T cell receptor beta chains follows, all from one sample in a study of OX40 agonist ivuxolimab in advanced cancers. The table came from immunoSEQ multiplex PCR; TCRdb's copy has only in-frame clones and leaves some out. The profile covers tens of thousands of clones, with 83% appearing a single time and 12% taken by the ten largest. The sample in question was CD4+ or CD8+ T cells sorted from blood, obtained in a trial of the OX40 agonist ivuxolimab. The receptors were sampled from an adult with an advanced solid tumor such as melanoma, head and neck, liver or kidney cancer. CDR3s include the opening cysteine and the closing phenylalanine or tryptophan. The D gene is left open where the match is weak. Clone size appears in some rows only: once, few, many, or a class for an expanded clone.

v_call: TRBV27
d_call: .
j_call: TRBJ1-1
clone_size: .
cdr3_aa: CASSLGGNTEAFF
cdr3_nt: TGTGCCAGCAGCCTAGGGGGGAACACTGAAGCTTTCTTT

v_call: TRBV6-5
d_call: TRBD1
j_call: TRBJ1-5
clone_size: once
cdr3_aa: CASSRQGPLQPQHF
cdr3_nt: TGTGCCAGCAGCCGACAGGGTCCCCTTCAGCCCCAGCATTTT

v_call: TRBV5-6
d_call: .
j_call: TRBJ2-7
clone_size: .
cdr3_aa: CASSLAWEIGYEQYF
cdr3_nt: TGTGCCAGCAGCTTGGCTTGGGAAATCGGTTACGAGCAGTACTTC

v_call: TRBV7-8
d_call: .
j_call: TRBJ2-5
clone_size: .
cdr3_aa: CASSLALGVGETQYF
cdr3_nt: TGTGCCAGCAGCTTAGCGCTGGGGGTGGGGGAGACCCAGTACTTC

v_call: TRBV2
d_call: .
j_call: TRBJ1-1
clone_size: .
cdr3_aa: CASSEVGAFRVGPEAFF
cdr3_nt: TGTGCCAGCAGTGAAGTGGGAGCGTTTAGAGTTGGCCCTGAAGCTTTCTTT

v_call: TRBV5-4
d_call: .
j_call: TRBJ2-5
clone_size: .
cdr3_aa: CASSTTLARETQYF
cdr3_nt: TGTGCCAGCAGCACCACTCTAGCGCGGGAGACCCAGTACTTC

v_call: TRBV6-5
d_call: TRBD2
j_call: TRBJ2-2
clone_size: .
cdr3_aa: CASTVTSGASRELFF
cdr3_nt: TGTGCCAGCACCGTAACTAGCGGAGCCTCCCGAGAGCTGTTTTTT

v_call: TRBV2
d_call: .
j_call: TRBJ2-7
clone_size: once
cdr3_aa: CASSEVRGPSYEQYF
cdr3_nt: TGTGCCAGCAGTGAAGTGAGGGGCCCGTCCTACGAGCAGTACTTC

v_call: TRBV9
d_call: .
j_call: TRBJ1-6
clone_size: .
cdr3_aa: CASSATQRTYNSPLHF
cdr3_nt: TGTGCCAGCAGCGCAACCCAGCGAACCTATAATTCACCCCTCCACTTT

v_call: TRBV27
d_call: TRBD1
j_call: TRBJ1-4
clone_size: .
cdr3_aa: CASSYAGGRELFF
cdr3_nt: TGTGCCAGCAGTTACGCAGGGGGGAGGGAACTGTTTTTT

v_call: TRBV7-9
d_call: .
j_call: TRBJ1-4
clone_size: .
cdr3_aa: CASSLAGRGATNEKLFF
cdr3_nt: TGTGCCAGCAGCTTAGCAGGGAGGGGAGCAACTAATGAAAAACTGTTTTTT

v_call: TRBV7-2
d_call: .
j_call: TRBJ2-3
clone_size: .
cdr3_aa: CASSPRVAITDTQYF
cdr3_nt: TGTGCCAGCAGCCCCCGGGTAGCGATCACAGATACGCAGTATTTT

v_call: TRBV5-1
d_call: TRBD1
j_call: TRBJ2-7
clone_size: .
cdr3_aa: CASSLESRGRDEQYF
cdr3_nt: TGCGCCAGCAGCTTGGAATCCAGGGGGCGGGACGAGCAGTACTTC

v_call: TRBV6-5
d_call: .
j_call: TRBJ1-2
clone_size: .
cdr3_aa: CASSYSSKAGAYGYTF
cdr3_nt: TGTGCCAGCAGTTACTCAAGCAAGGCAGGGGCCTATGGCTACACCTTC

v_call: TRBV5-5
d_call: TRBD2
j_call: TRBJ2-3
clone_size: .
cdr3_aa: CASSQVAGGRDTQYF
cdr3_nt: TGTGCCAGCAGCCAAGTTGCGGGGGGAAGGGATACGCAGTATTTT

v_call: TRBV11-2
d_call: TRBD1
j_call: TRBJ2-7
clone_size: .
cdr3_aa: CASSLGVGQGSYEQYF
cdr3_nt: TGTGCCAGCAGCTTAGGAGTGGGACAGGGGTCTTACGAGCAGTACTTC

v_call: TRBV5-1
d_call: .
j_call: TRBJ1-1
clone_size: .
cdr3_aa: CASSLGGLNTEAFF
cdr3_nt: TGCGCCAGCAGCTTGGGGGGGCTGAACACTGAAGCTTTCTTT